This paragraph reports one T cell receptor (beta chain). This clone was seen a few times. Its target antigen remains unknown. It has no much larger one-base neighbor in the sample; base qualities were not kept. This specimen comes from a study of blood T cell repertoires in COVID-19 (TCRdb year 2020). About the full investigation: The collaborator samples originated in the United States, Italy and Spain and spanned the acute and convalescent phases of COVID-19. The prospective study material was composed of cDNA or gDNA derived from T cells, B-cell-depleted T cells, or PBMCs. Deeply sampled blood TCRbeta repertoires from subjects exposed to, actively infected with, or recovered from COVID-19 were included in the dataset. The repertoires were released in a freely available public database intended as a resource for research on the immune response to SARS-CoV-2. Samples came from the ongoing ImmuneRACE study (first 160 participants) plus 1,254 subjects from 6 global collaborators. Nearly every sample came with metadata listing a de-identified subject ID, COVID-19 status, age in years and sex. Where available, HLA class I and class II types were obtained from metadata supplied by the sample provider rather than from assay-based typing.

V is cut by 4 bases and J by 3 bases, and the space between the germline ends is 17 bases. The germline V gene (reference sequence) yields SGHNT for CDR1 and YYREEE for CDR2. The CDR3 sequence holds 16 residues, the cysteine and phenylalanine included. Just the 48-base CDR3 DNA is kept, in frame starting at base 1. What the authors observed across the whole study: Clinical and demographic metadata were provided uncurated, with the amount varying by source and participant.

TCRbeta CDR3 regions were amplified from genomic DNA by means of the immunoSEQ Assay, a bias-controlled multiplex PCR. The original methods were these. The number of nucleated cells in each sample was estimated from the amplification of reference gene primers within the assay. To quantify the absolute abundance of each unique TCRbeta CDR3 rearrangement, sequence reads were collapsed and filtered. For each sample, productive Simpson clonality was calculated as the square root of Simpson's diversity index over productive rearrangements. Imported from immuneACCESS, the table was reduced by TCRdb to in-frame sequences with V and J called. These copies leave out some clones; in studies compared against another copy, an unresolved V gene accounts for under half, and the cause of the remainder is not known. The V and J calls and clone size are taken from that table; D and trimming were inferred from the DNA. In all, the sample holds about 240,000 clones, and approximately 90% of those were seen once. In total, the top ten clones hold 0.99% of the sample.

Another Seattle source contributed samples from volunteer blood donors who had recovered from COVID-19. Whole blood was collected in K2EDTA tubes by collaborating institutions according to the institutions' own protocols. For TCRbeta analysis, collaborator samples were shipped as frozen whole blood, as isolated PBMCs, or as DNA extracted from either sample type. The sample was peripheral blood. The receptor was isolated from a middle-aged woman who had recovered from COVID-19. Rearrangement joined TRBV5-4 to TRBJ1-5; a tentative D match to TRBD1 spans 6 bases. The CDR3 corresponds to CASSLGGGQPNQPQHF. In nucleotides, the sequence is TGTGCCAGCAGCCTTGGGGGGGGCCAGCCCAATCAGCCCCAGCATTTT.